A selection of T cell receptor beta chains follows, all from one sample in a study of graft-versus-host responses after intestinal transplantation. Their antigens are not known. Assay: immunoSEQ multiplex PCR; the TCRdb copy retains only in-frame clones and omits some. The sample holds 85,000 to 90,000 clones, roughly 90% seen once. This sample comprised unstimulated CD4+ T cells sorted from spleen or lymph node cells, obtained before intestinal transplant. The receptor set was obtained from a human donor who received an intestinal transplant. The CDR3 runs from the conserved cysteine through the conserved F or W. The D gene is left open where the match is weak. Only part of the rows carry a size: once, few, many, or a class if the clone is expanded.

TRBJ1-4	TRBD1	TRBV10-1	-	TGCGCCAGCAGTGAGGGTAGGGGGCCAGCTAATGAAAAACTGTTTTTT	CASSEGRGPANEKLFF
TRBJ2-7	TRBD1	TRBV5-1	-	TGCGCCAGCAGACCCGGACAGGGGGCGGGTGAGCAGTACTTC	CASRPGQGAGEQYF
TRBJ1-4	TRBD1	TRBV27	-	TGTGCCAGCAGTTCTACAGGGGGCGGTGAAAAACTGTTTTTT	CASSSTGGGEKLFF
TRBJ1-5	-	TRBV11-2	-	TGTGCCAGCAGCTTAGATGCGATGGGCAATCAGCCCCAGCATTTT	CASSLDAMGNQPQHF
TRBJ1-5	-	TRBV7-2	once	TGTGCCAGCAGCTTAAGCTTGGAGGGTCAGCCCCAGCATTTT	CASSLSLEGQPQHF
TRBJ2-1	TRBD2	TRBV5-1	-	TGCGCCAGCAGCTTGGTATCGGGGGGGGGCCACTCCTACAATGAGCAGTTCTTC	CASSLVSGGGHSYNEQFF
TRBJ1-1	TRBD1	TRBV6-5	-	TGTGCCAGCAGTTACTCGACAGGGAGGACTGAAGCTTTCTTT	CASSYSTGRTEAFF
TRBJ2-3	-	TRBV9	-	TGTGCCAGCAGCGTAGGGGGCATCCCTGCAGATACGCAGTATTTT	CASSVGGIPADTQYF
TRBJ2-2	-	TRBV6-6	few	TGTGCCAGCAGTTACTCACCGACACCTCCCACCGGGGAGCTGTTTTTT	CASSYSPTPPTGELFF
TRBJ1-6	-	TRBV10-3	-	TGTGCCATCAGTGTCAGGGACATAAGCTCCTATAATTCACCCCTCCACTTT	CAISVRDISSYNSPLHF